What follows are 20 T cell receptor beta chains derived from one specimen sequenced in a study of blood T cell repertoires in COVID-19. Sequencing used immunoSEQ multiplex PCR; TCRdb keeps in-frame clones, though not all of them. Of under 300,000 clones listed, 83% were seen once; the top ten hold about 5%. What was sequenced was peripheral blood. Receptors originate from a man aged 60-69 years who had recovered from COVID-19.

V is TRBV14 and J is TRBJ1-2; the match to TRBD1 covers 9 bases. The CDR3 is 15 amino acids. Trimming cost V 1 base and J 8 bases; bases outside gene matches: 8. Per the germline V gene, CDR1 is SGHDN and CDR2 is FVKESK. The CDR3 loop reads CASSQVLGDREGYTF. The DNA for the CDR3 is TGTGCCAGCAGCCAAGTTCTTGGGGACAGGGAAGGCTACACCTTC.

The chain is built from TRBV15 and TRBJ1-3; 7 bases match TRBD1. Germline CDR1 is LNHNV and CDR2 is YYDKDF (reference sequence). V lost 2 bases and J lost 0; bases outside the gene matches: 16. CDR3 length equals 20 residues. The CDR3 spells CATSRNLGQSALNSGNTIYF. In nucleotides, the CDR3 is TGTGCCACCAGCAGAAATTTGGGACAGTCAGCACTGAACTCTGGAAACACCATATATTTT.

A remark on this clone: Different DNA sequences within this sample yield the same CDR3. This rearrangement joins TRBV3-1 (or the pseudogene TRBV3-2) to TRBJ2-7, with D uncertain. The CDR3 contains 14 residues. Germline-derived CDR1 and CDR2 are LGHDT and YNNKEL (reference sequence). With 1 base removed from V and 5 bases from J, the gap between germline ends came to 12 bases. For the CDR3, the DNA is TGTGCCAGCAGCCAAGTTGCCGGGTTCCACGAGCAGTACTTC. It is translated as CASSQVAGFHEQYF.

This clone turned up a few times. The chain recombines TRBV9 with TRBJ2-7, with D perhaps matching TRBD1 (5 bases). The CDR3 covers 13 residues. Germline CDR1 reads SGDLS; CDR2 reads YYNGEE. The germline V and J ends were trimmed by 3 bases and 6 bases, with 13 bases remaining between them. The CDR3 here is CASSATLRGEQYF. The DNA of the CDR3 is TGTGCCAGCAGCGCAACCCTTAGGGGCGAGCAGTACTTC. Full variable domain (rest looked up from reference TRBV9 and TRBJ2-7): DSGVTQTPKHLITATGQRVTLRCSPRSGDLSVYWYQQSLDQGLQFLIQYYNGEERAKGNILERFSAQQFPDLHSELNLSSLELGDSALYFCASSATLRGEQYFGPGTRLTVT.

This chain's CDR3 is CASRETSRNNEQFF. In DNA, the CDR3 is TGTGCCAGCAGGGAGACTAGCAGAAACAATGAGCAGTTCTTC. The V gene is TRBV6-5, the J gene TRBJ2-1, with TRBD2 identical over 7 bases. Germline V gene sequence: CDR1 MNHEY, CDR2 SVGAGI. The CDR3 totals 14 residues. V was clipped by 6 bases and J by 5 bases; unmatched bases: 7.

The chain is built from TRBV11-2 and TRBJ2-1, with 9 positions matching TRBD2. The CDR3 covers 16 residues. Germline V gene data show CDR1 as SGHAT and CDR2 as FQNNGV. J was trimmed by 8 bases and V by 0 bases; bases with no gene match: 8. The chain's CDR3 is CASSLDLAGGRDEQFF. The CDR3 DNA reads as TGTGCCAGCAGCTTAGATCTCGCGGGGGGGCGGGATGAGCAGTTCTTC. Complete variable domain (other parts from reference TRBV11-2 and TRBJ2-1): EAGVAQSPRYKIIEKRQSVAFWCNPISGHATLYWYQQILGQGPKLLIQFQNNGVVDDSQLPKDRFSAERLKGVDSTLKIQPAKLEDSAVYLCASSLDLAGGRDEQFFGPGTRLTVL.

The V gene is TRBV9, the J gene TRBJ1-3, with no clear D. Deletions cut 6 bases from V and 2 bases from J, with 6 bases between. CDR1 is SGDLS and CDR2 is YYNGEE in the germline V gene. This CDR3 contains 12 residues. The CDR3 region has the DNA TGTGCCAGCACCGGGGCTGGAAACACCATATATTTT. This translates into CASTGAGNTIYF.

V is TRBV7-8 and J is TRBJ1-1, with 8 bases matching TRBD1. Per germline, CDR1 SGHVS and CDR2 FQNEAQ. CDR3 size: 15 residues. Losses at the gene ends were 6 bases for V and 0 bases for J; bases not matched to a gene: 6. The chain's CDR3 is CASSPQGALNTEAFF. DNA for the CDR3: TGTGCCAGCAGTCCTCAGGGGGCCCTGAACACTGAAGCTTTCTTT.

The chain is built from TRBV6-5 and TRBJ2-7; unclear D gene. The germline CDR1 and CDR2 sequences are MNHEY and SVGAGI. The CDR3 is 13 amino acids. The germline V and J ends were trimmed by 4 bases and 4 bases, with 11 bases remaining between them. The chain's CDR3 is CASSLSKRYEQYF. CDR3 nucleotide sequence: TGTGCCAGCAGTTTGTCCAAACGGTACGAGCAGTACTTC.

This clone has more than one count but fewer than ten. The chain links TRBV11-2 to TRBJ2-7; 9 bases are shared with TRBD2. The CDR3 totals 15 residues. The V gene end was trimmed by 1 base and the J gene end by 4 bases; junction bases not matched to a gene: 5. Germline-derived CDR1 and CDR2 are SGHAT and FQNNGV. CDR3 amino acids: CASSLAGSGSYEQYF. Here the CDR3 DNA reads TGTGCCAGCAGCTTAGCGGGTAGCGGGAGTTACGAGCAGTACTTC.

CDR3 DNA: TGTGCCAGCAGTTTAGGGGCAGAGAATCAGCCCCAGCATTTT. Protein sequence: CASSLGAENQPQHF. The genes are TRBV28 and TRBJ1-5, with D possibly TRBD1 on 5 matching bases. The germline V and J ends were trimmed by 2 bases and 4 bases, with 9 bases remaining between them. The V gene's germline CDR1 is MDHEN and CDR2 SYDVKM. The CDR3 is 14 residues long. The full variable domain, with the rest looked up from reference TRBV28 and TRBJ1-5, is DVKVTQSSRYLVKRTGEKVFLECVQDMDHENMFWYRQDPGLGLRLIYFSYDVKMKEKGDIPEGYSVSREKKERFSLILESASTNQTSMYLCASSLGAENQPQHFGDGTRLSIL.

The count of this clone is one. This chain links TRBV29-1 with TRBJ2-7; 8 nucleotides line up with TRBD2. The CDR3 covers 13 residues. V was pared by 7 bases and J by 4 bases, with 9 bases of the junction left unmatched. Germline assignment: CDR1 SQVTM and CDR2 ANQGSEA. Here the CDR3 reads CSAITRGGYEQYF. CDR3 in DNA: TGCAGCGCCATAACCCGCGGGGGGTACGAGCAGTACTTC.

The chain has TRBV19 and TRBJ2-7, with 11 bases that match TRBD2. Per germline, CDR1 LNHDA and CDR2 SQIVND (reference sequence). With 3 bases clipped from V and 5 bases from J, the junction kept 6 bases outside the gene matches. The CDR3 loop spans 15 amino acids. CDR3 DNA: TGTGCCAGTAGTATCGGACTAGCGGGTTACGACGAGCAGTACTTC. Amino acid sequence: CASSIGLAGYDEQYF.

This clone was counted a single time. This rearrangement joins TRBV9 to TRBJ1-6, with a possible D match to TRBD1 (6 bases). The V gene lost 5 bases and the J gene lost 11 bases, with 14 bases spanning the gap. The CDR3 contains 13 residues. Germline V gene data show CDR1 as SGDLS and CDR2 as YYNGEE. As DNA, the CDR3 is TGTGCCAGCAGTAGCCTAACAGGGACACCCCTCCACTTT. Its translation is CASSSLTGTPLHF.

This chain joins TRBV14 and TRBJ1-1, with D hard to call. Per the germline V gene, CDR1 is SGHDN and CDR2 is FVKESK. Trimming removed 3 bases from V and 0 bases from J, with 11 bases in between. The CDR3 contains 15 residues. In DNA, the CDR3 is TGTGCCAGCAGCCATCGAACATTGATGAACACTGAAGCTTTCTTT. Protein: CASSHRTLMNTEAFF.

The V gene is TRBV18, the J gene TRBJ1-5, with D unclear. Per the germline V gene, CDR1 is KGHSH and CDR2 is LQKENI. V shed 6 bases and J shed 2 bases, with 11 bases lying between them. The CDR3 totals 14 residues. CDR3 region: CASSPDIGNQPQHF. CDR3 coding DNA: TGTGCCAGCTCCCCTGACATTGGCAATCAGCCCCAGCATTTT.

The V and J genes are TRBV27 and TRBJ1-1; no clear D. Trimming pared 11 bases from V and 2 bases from J, leaving 15 bases between. The CDR3 is 13 amino acids. The germline V gene has CDR1 MNHEY and CDR2 SMNVEV (reference sequence). For the CDR3, the DNA is TGTGCCGAGTTCTCGGACTCTAACACTGAAGCTTTCTTT. It is translated as CAEFSDSNTEAFF.

V is TRBV4-1 and J is TRBJ1-5; 7 nucleotides line up with TRBD1. Germline V gene data show CDR1 as MGHRA and CDR2 as YSYEKL. V shed 0 bases and J 4 bases; nucleotides not matched to a gene: 9. The CDR3 consists of 17 residues. The CDR3 sequence: CASSQETGSVWNQPQHF. The CDR3 region has the DNA TGCGCCAGCAGCCAAGAGACAGGGTCGGTATGGAATCAGCCCCAGCATTTT.

J is TRBJ2-5 and V is TRBV19, with D tentatively TRBD2 (5 bases). Germline values: CDR1 LNHDA, CDR2 SQIVND (reference sequence). CDR3 length: 13 residues. V lost 6 bases and J lost 3, with 11 bases in between. The CDR3 loop reads CASSVGRKETQYF. The CDR3 nucleotides are TGTGCCAGTAGCGTGGGGAGAAAAGAGACCCAGTACTTC.

This CDR3 is CASSYEVSPEAFF. CDR3 nucleotide sequence: TGTGCCAGCAGTTACGAGGTTTCCCCTGAAGCTTTCTTT. This chain connects TRBV6-6 to TRBJ1-1, with D unresolved. The CDR3 totals 13 residues. Germline CDR1 is MNHNY and CDR2 is SVGAGI (reference sequence). V was cut by 2 bases and J by 6 bases, with 10 bases left in between.